These T cell receptor beta chains were read from a single sample in a study of T cells in tumors after PD-1 blockade. Generated by immunoSEQ multiplex PCR, the TCRdb table keeps only in-frame clones and is missing some. The sample contains 5,000 to 6,500 clones, about four fifths of which appear only once. The input for sequencing was PBMCs, taken after anti-PD-1 therapy. The receptors originated from a human donor with advanced basal cell or squamous cell carcinoma (not recorded which). Both conserved end residues are part of each CDR3. A D gene is named only where the DNA matches it firmly. Expanded clones get a size class; other rows say once, few or many, or leave the size out.

once,TRBV5-5,TRBJ2-3,TRBD2,CASSLASGGASDTQYF,TGTGCCAGCAGCTTGGCTAGCGGGGGGGCGTCAGATACGCAGTATTTT
-,TRBV2,TRBJ1-3,-,CASSATAAGNTIYF,TGTGCCAGCAGTGCAACAGCGGCGGGAAACACCATATATTTT
-,TRBV29-1,TRBJ2-1,-,CSVEDYGWGNEQFF,TGCAGCGTTGAAGATTACGGTTGGGGAAATGAGCAGTTCTTC
-,TRBV3-1/TRBV3-2,TRBJ1-6,TRBD1,CASSQATGGQSPLHF,TGTGCCAGCAGCCAAGCGACAGGGGGCCAGTCACCCCTCCACTTT
-,TRBV27,TRBJ2-1,TRBD1,CASKRGTGGNEQFF,TGTGCCAGCAAAAGAGGGACAGGGGGGAATGAGCAGTTCTTC
medium-sized,TRBV11-3,TRBJ2-1,TRBD2,CASSLGGLAGVDEQFF,TGTGCCAGCAGCTTAGGAGGACTAGCGGGGGTTGATGAGCAGTTCTTC
-,TRBV12-3/TRBV12-4,TRBJ1-1,-,CASSPQNTEAFF,TGTGCCAGCAGCCCTCAAAACACTGAAGCTTTCTTT
-,TRBV28,TRBJ1-6,-,CASSLENSPLHF,TGTGCCAGCAGTTTAGAGAATTCACCCCTCCACTTT
-,TRBV27,TRBJ1-1,-,CASSLGGNLGTEAFF,TGTGCCAGCAGTTTAGGGGGAAATTTGGGCACTGAAGCTTTCTTT
-,TRBV7-9,TRBJ1-1,-,CASSLGQEGYTEAFF,TGTGCCAGCAGCTTAGGGCAGGAGGGGTACACTGAAGCTTTCTTT
once,TRBV2,TRBJ1-6,-,CASSEDRGTKNSPLHF,TGTGCCAGCAGTGAAGATAGGGGGACAAAAAATTCACCCCTCCACTTT
-,TRBV30,TRBJ1-4,TRBD1,CAWSPGTGQGEKLFF,TGTGCCTGGAGTCCTGGGACAGGGCAGGGTGAAAAACTGTTTTTT
-,TRBV5-1,TRBJ2-5,-,CASSPIPGRRETQYF,TGCGCCAGCAGCCCCATACCGGGACGGCGGGAGACCCAGTACTTC
-,TRBV7-2,TRBJ2-1,-,CASSPYSSSGRGEQFF,TGTGCCAGCAGCCCCTACTCCTCCTCTGGTCGTGGTGAGCAGTTCTTC
-,TRBV6-1,TRBJ2-5,-,CASSEVRLQTQYF,TGTGCCAGCAGTGAAGTGCGGTTACAGACCCAGTACTTC
-,TRBV4-2,TRBJ2-2,TRBD2,CASSQGSGGAVTGELFF,TGTGCCAGCAGCCAAGGTAGCGGGGGGGCCGTCACCGGGGAGCTGTTTTTT
once,TRBV4-2,TRBJ2-3,-,CASSLVPGSHSSTDTQYF,TGTGCCAGCAGCCTCGTCCCTGGCTCCCACTCTAGCACAGATACGCAGTATTTT
-,TRBV27,TRBJ2-7,-,CASSLGGAEQYF,TGTGCCAGCAGTTTGGGGGGGGCCGAGCAGTACTTC
-,TRBV7-2,TRBJ2-7,-,CASSLDSSYEQYF,TGTGCCAGCAGCTTAGACTCCTCCTACGAGCAGTACTTC
-,TRBV4-1,TRBJ1-2,-,CASSQGEGERYGYTF,TGCGCCAGCAGCCAAGGGGAGGGGGAGCGCTATGGCTACACCTTC
-,TRBV27,TRBJ2-7,-,CASGSSISRHYEQYF,TGTGCCAGCGGCTCTTCAATTTCCAGGCACTACGAGCAGTACTTC
-,TRBV27,TRBJ1-2,TRBD1,CASRRTGGDYGYTF,TGTGCCAGCCGCCGGACAGGGGGGGACTATGGCTACACCTTC
-,TRBV30,TRBJ1-5,-,CAWGTKGNQPQHF,TGTGCCTGGGGAACGAAAGGGAATCAGCCCCAGCATTTT
-,TRBV5-4,TRBJ2-7,-,CASSFVPGAYEQYF,TGTGCCAGCAGCTTCGTTCCAGGGGCGTACGAGCAGTACTTC
-,TRBV7-2,TRBJ2-7,-,CASSLGTKTYEQYF,TGTGCCAGCAGCTTAGGGACTAAAACCTACGAGCAGTACTTC
-,TRBV25-1,TRBJ1-2,-,CASSEGTGYTF,TGTGCCAGCAGTGAAGGTACGGGCTACACCTTC
once,TRBV10-3,TRBJ1-2,-,CAIGGLGSDNYGYTF,TGTGCCATCGGAGGGCTTGGATCGGATAACTATGGCTACACCTTC
-,TRBV7-2,TRBJ2-3,TRBD2,CASSLAYGGGSTDTQYF,TGTGCCAGCAGCTTAGCGTACGGGGGGGGAAGCACAGATACGCAGTATTTT
few,TRBV9,TRBJ1-1,-,CASSPVRGVNTEAFF,TGTGCCAGCAGCCCCGTCCGTGGGGTAAACACTGAAGCTTTCTTT
-,TRBV27,TRBJ1-1,-,CASSSVKAGGGEAFF,TGTGCCAGCAGTTCGGTGAAGGCGGGGGGTGGTGAAGCTTTCTTT
-,TRBV7-6,TRBJ2-2,-,CASSLGQHTGELFF,TGTGCCAGCAGCTTGGGTCAACACACCGGGGAGCTGTTTTTT
few,TRBV4-1,TRBJ2-5,-,CASSQEAGTYQETQYF,TGCGCCAGCAGCCAGGAGGCAGGCACCTACCAAGAGACCCAGTACTTC
-,TRBV5-4,TRBJ2-5,-,CASSLDVQETQYF,TGTGCCAGCAGCCTGGACGTCCAAGAGACCCAGTACTTC
-,TRBV5-1,TRBJ2-2,-,CASSLLVGGAGELFF,TGCGCCAGCAGCTTGTTGGTGGGCGGCGCGGGGGAGCTGTTTTTT
-,TRBV19,TRBJ1-1,-,CASSTGVTEAFF,TGTGCCAGTAGTACAGGGGTCACTGAAGCTTTCTTT
large,TRBV4-1,TRBJ1-2,-,CASSQDLRGMADGYTF,TGCGCCAGCAGCCAAGATCTTCGGGGGATGGCTGATGGCTACACCTTC
once,TRBV2,TRBJ1-1,TRBD1,CACRGQGITEAFF,TGTGCCTGCCGAGGACAGGGGATCACTGAAGCTTTCTTT
-,TRBV29-1,TRBJ1-2,-,CSLRRGSHGYTF,TGCAGCCTCCGGAGGGGTTCCCATGGCTACACCTTC
-,TRBV5-6,TRBJ2-3,-,CASSLRRGTDTQYF,TGTGCCAGCAGCTTGCGGCGGGGTACAGATACGCAGTATTTT
-,TRBV5-8,TRBJ2-1,TRBD2,CASSLGTAGVWYEQFF,TGTGCCAGCAGCTTGGGTACAGCGGGGGTTTGGTATGAGCAGTTCTTC
-,TRBV10-3,TRBJ2-5,TRBD2,CAISPGLAGFTRGETQYF,TGTGCCATCAGTCCGGGACTAGCGGGATTCACGAGGGGAGAGACCCAGTACTTC
-,TRBV5-1,TRBJ2-1,TRBD1,CASSPTGGSYNEQFF,TGCGCCAGCAGCCCAACAGGGGGCTCCTACAATGAGCAGTTCTTC
-,TRBV4-3,TRBJ2-1,-,CASSQDAGTQTFHNEQFF,TGCGCCAGCAGCCAAGACGCCGGGACCCAAACCTTCCACAATGAGCAGTTCTTC
-,TRBV4-1,TRBJ1-6,-,CASSQPDNSPLHF,TGCGCCAGCAGCCAACCCGATAATTCACCCCTCCACTTT
-,TRBV30,TRBJ1-2,-,CAWMLGIPNYGYTF,TGTGCCTGGATGCTGGGCATTCCTAACTATGGCTACACCTTC
-,TRBV5-1,TRBJ2-5,TRBD1,CASSLRQGEETQYF,TGCGCCAGCAGCTTACGACAGGGTGAAGAGACCCAGTACTTC
-,TRBV29-1,TRBJ1-1,-,CSVDGRGITEAFF,TGCAGCGTTGATGGAAGGGGTATAACTGAAGCTTTCTTT
-,TRBV7-2,TRBJ2-3,-,CASSRQPSTDTQYF,TGTGCCAGCAGCAGACAACCTAGCACAGATACGCAGTATTTT
-,TRBV19,TRBJ2-1,-,CASSTTLRYNEQFF,TGTGCCAGTAGTACCACCCTGAGGTACAATGAGCAGTTCTTC
-,TRBV4-1,TRBJ2-7,-,CASSLTATYEQYF,TGCGCCAGCAGCCTGACAGCTACCTACGAGCAGTACTTC
medium-sized,TRBV5-6,TRBJ1-2,-,CASSLVRGGGEIGYTF,TGTGCCAGCAGCTTGGTTCGCGGTGGAGGGGAAATTGGCTACACCTTC
-,TRBV5-1,TRBJ2-5,-,CASSLVGATRAKTQYF,TGCGCCAGCAGCTTGGTGGGGGCGACCCGGGCCAAGACCCAGTACTTC
-,TRBV7-9,TRBJ1-4,-,CASSLAGSEKLFF,TGTGCCAGCAGCTTAGCGGGGAGTGAAAAACTGTTTTTT
-,TRBV5-4,TRBJ2-7,-,CASSLGYEQYF,TGTGCCAGCAGCTTGGGTTACGAGCAGTACTTC
-,TRBV19,TRBJ2-7,-,CASSPGQRGYEQYF,TGTGCCAGCAGCCCCGGGCAAAGAGGCTACGAGCAGTACTTC